This entry concerns a single T cell receptor (beta chain). The junction departs from germline at one end; a sequencing error may be responsible. TCRdb redid the calling of the RACE reads with MiXCR, one entry per CDR3 protein. This sample has tens of thousands of distinct CDR3 sequences; approximately 10% occur once, and the top ten carry around 7.3%. The CDR3 is 15 amino acids. CDR1 and CDR2 (germline): MRHNA, SNTAGT. Described time point: patch test 2, 6 weeks after DPC sensitization. Indicated treatment: therapeutic diphenylcyclopropenone sensitization with weekly scalp DPC. Each patch-test visit's blood sample preceded patch application. This sample was taken from a study of human T cells and chemical hapten exposure.

This specimen was whole blood, taken in connection with sensitization to the hapten diphenylcyclopropenone (DPC). The chain is built from TRBV6-4 and TRBJ2-1; 14 bases fit TRBD2. The sequence was obtained from a woman in her forties or fifties with alopecia areata. Some clones in this sample may be carry-over from other donors' samples. The CDR3 spells CANSGTSGSHNEQFF. The CDR3 bases are TGTGCCAACAGTGGGACTAGCGGGAGTCATAATGAGCAGTTCTTC.